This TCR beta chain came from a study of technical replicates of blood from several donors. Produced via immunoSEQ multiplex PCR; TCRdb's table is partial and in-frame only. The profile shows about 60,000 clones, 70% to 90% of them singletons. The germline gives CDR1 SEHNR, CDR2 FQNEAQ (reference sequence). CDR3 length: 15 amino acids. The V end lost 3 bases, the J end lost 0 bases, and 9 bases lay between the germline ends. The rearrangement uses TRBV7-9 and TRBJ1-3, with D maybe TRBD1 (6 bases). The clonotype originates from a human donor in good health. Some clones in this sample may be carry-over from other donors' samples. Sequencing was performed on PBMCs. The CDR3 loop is CASSFTDSSGNTIYF. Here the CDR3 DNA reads TGTGCCAGCAGCTTCACGGACAGCTCTGGAAACACCATATATTTT. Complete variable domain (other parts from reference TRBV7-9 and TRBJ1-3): DTGVSQNPRHKITKRGQNVTFRCDPISEHNRLYWYRQTLGQGPEFLTYFQNEAQLEKSRLLSDRFSAERPKGSFSTLEIQRTEQGDSAMYLCASSFTDSSGNTIYFGEGSWLTVV.